This T cell receptor (beta chain) emerged from a study of T cells in women clearing cervical HPV infection. Study-level background: Case blood was drawn a median about 160 days after lesion detection.

The protocol was immunoSEQ multiplex PCR, while the TCRdb copy is restricted to in-frame clones and leaves out a portion. The sample table sets out about 37,000 clones. Each participant carried one incident cervical HPV16 infection only. Points from the study as a whole: Timing of associations relative to infection is unclear; T-cell subsets were not isolated. A classifier using richness and V gene abundances reached an AUC of approximately 0.79.

Concerning this clone itself: Antigen unknown. The sequenced fragment ends 3 residues before the CDR3 boundary, so the rest is inferred from the germline J gene.

This CDR3 has 15 amino acids. V was shortened by 1 base and J by 0 bases, with 9 bases between the two germline ends. Germline V gene lookup returns CDR1 KGHSH and CDR2 LQKENI. What was sequenced was blood buffy coat. The TCR sequence derives from a woman aged 18 to 75 with a cervical HPV16 infection that either progressed to CIN3+ or cleared (not recorded which). This rearrangement joins TRBV18 to TRBJ1-1, with D possibly matching TRBD1 (6 bases). Incomplete CDR3 DNA: TGTGCCAGCTCACCACATACAGGGATGAACACTGAA. As protein: CASSPHTGMNTE. The full CDR3 is CASSPHTGMNTEAFF.